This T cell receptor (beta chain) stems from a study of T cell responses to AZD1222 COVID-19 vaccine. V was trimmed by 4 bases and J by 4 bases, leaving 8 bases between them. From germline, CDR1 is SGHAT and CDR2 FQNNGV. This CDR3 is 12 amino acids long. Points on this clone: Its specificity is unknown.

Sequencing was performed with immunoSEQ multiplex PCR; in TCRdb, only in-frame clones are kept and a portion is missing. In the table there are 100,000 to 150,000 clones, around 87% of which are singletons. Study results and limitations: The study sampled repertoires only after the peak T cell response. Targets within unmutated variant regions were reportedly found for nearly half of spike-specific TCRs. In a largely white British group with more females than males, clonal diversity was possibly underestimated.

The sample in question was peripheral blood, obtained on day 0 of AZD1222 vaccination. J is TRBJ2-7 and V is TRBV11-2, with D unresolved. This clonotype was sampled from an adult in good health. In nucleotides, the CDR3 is TGTGCCAGCAGCTCGACCATATACGAGCAGTACTTC. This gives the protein CASSSTIYEQYF.